The 6 T cell receptor beta chains listed next were all sequenced from one sample in a study of T cells in Graves' hyperthyroidism and ophthalmopathy. Template material for amplifying TCR beta CDR3 regions consisted of RNA transcripts. Using the HTBI primer set, a first-round RT-PCR was run on the TCR CDR3. TCRdb reprocessed the multiplex PCR reads with MiXCR, giving one entry per CDR3 protein. The sample carries 550,000 to 650,000 distinct CDR3 sequences, about 14% recorded once. Sequenced: blood. These receptor sequences come from a woman aged 40-49 years with Graves' hyperthyroidism.

Many counts were recorded for this clonotype. The chain employs TRBV29-1 and TRBJ2-7, with D perhaps TRBD1 or TRBD2 (5 bases each). The germline V gene encodes CDR1 SQVTM and CDR2 ANQGSEA. Trimming removed 6 bases from V and 0 bases from J, with 6 bases in between. The CDR3 is 11 residues long. The CDR3 DNA reads TGCAGCGTGGGGGACTCCTACGAGCAGTACTTC. Protein: CSVGDSYEQYF.

In its sample, this clonotype was seen many times. This rearrangement joins TRBV20-1 to TRBJ2-4; TRBD2 aligns across 9 bases. CDR3 length: 14 amino acids. The V gene end was trimmed by 1 base and the J gene end by 7 bases; junction bases not matched to a gene: 5. CDR1 DFQATT and CDR2 SNEGSKA come from the germline V gene (reference sequence). The CDR3 region is CSARVIAGVNIQYF. In nucleotides, the CDR3 is TGCAGTGCTAGAGTAATAGCGGGAGTGAACATTCAGTACTTC.

This clonotype came up a few times. J is TRBJ1-2 and V is TRBV12-3 or TRBV12-4; tentative D call: TRBD1 (6 bases). Deletions cut 6 bases from V and 6 bases from J, with 20 bases between. There are 15 residues in the CDR3. The CDR3 DNA is TGTGCCAGCAGCTTAACGGGACGGGGGGCAGATGGCTACACCTTC. Its protein is CASSLTGRGADGYTF.

This clonotype was found many times. The chain employs TRBV3-1 and TRBJ2-7, with D possibly being TRBD2 (5 bases). CDR1 and CDR2 (germline): LGHDT, YNNKEL (reference sequence). The CDR3 has 14 residues. V lost 2 bases, J lost 4 bases, and 12 bases lay in between. For the CDR3, the DNA is TGTGCCAGCAGCCAACTTTCTAGCAGTTACGAGCAGTACTTC. It encodes CASSQLSSSYEQYF.

Written as DNA, the CDR3 is TGCGCCAGCAGCCAAGATGGGGACAGTCACTCGAACTATGGCTACACCTTC. Translating it yields CASSQDGDSHSNYGYTF. The rearrangement joins TRBV4-1 to TRBJ1-2, with 7 positions matching TRBD1. The J segment lost 2 bases and the V segment lost 0 bases, leaving 9 bases of the junction unmatched. Per germline, CDR1 MGHRA and CDR2 YSYEKL. The CDR3 is made up of 17 amino acids.

There are many counts of this clonotype. The chain carries TRBV11-2 and TRBJ2-7; D perhaps matches TRBD1 (6 bases). The ends were cut back, 1 base at V and 1 base at J, with 14 bases in the middle. Germline loops: CDR1 SGHAT, CDR2 FQNNGV. CDR3 length equals 16 residues. In DNA form, the CDR3 reads TGTGCCAGCAGCTTAGGTTCCGGACAGAGATCCTACGAGCAGTACTTC. Protein product: CASSLGSGQRSYEQYF.